The T cell receptor (beta chain) under discussion was sequenced for a study of shared clonotypes between healthy human individuals. Repertoires were generated with immunoSEQ multiplex PCR, while TCRdb's copy carries only in-frame clones and drops some. The sample holds more than 2,000,000 clones, around nine tenths seen once. In regard to this clone: Its matching antigen is unknown.

Study results and limitations: Represented genetic and exposure-history diversity was restricted by having few donors.

Germline-derived CDR1 and CDR2 are SGHAT and FQNNGV. Between the trimmed V and J ends, which lost 5 bases and 4 bases, there was a span of 12 bases. This CDR3 region has 15 residues. Adults of Caucasian background living in Nashville, Tennessee made up all donors. Splitting of CD4+ cells produced CD45RA+ naive and CD45RA-negative memory subsets. The receptor comes from a young man in good health. The sequencing sample was made of naive CD4+ T cells sorted from blood. Subset meaning: CD45RA+ positively selected. J is TRBJ1-6 and V is TRBV11-2; D unclear. This chain's CDR3 is CASSLSWEYNSPLHF. The CDR3 DNA reads as TGTGCCAGCAGCCTCAGCTGGGAGTATAATTCACCCCTCCACTTT.